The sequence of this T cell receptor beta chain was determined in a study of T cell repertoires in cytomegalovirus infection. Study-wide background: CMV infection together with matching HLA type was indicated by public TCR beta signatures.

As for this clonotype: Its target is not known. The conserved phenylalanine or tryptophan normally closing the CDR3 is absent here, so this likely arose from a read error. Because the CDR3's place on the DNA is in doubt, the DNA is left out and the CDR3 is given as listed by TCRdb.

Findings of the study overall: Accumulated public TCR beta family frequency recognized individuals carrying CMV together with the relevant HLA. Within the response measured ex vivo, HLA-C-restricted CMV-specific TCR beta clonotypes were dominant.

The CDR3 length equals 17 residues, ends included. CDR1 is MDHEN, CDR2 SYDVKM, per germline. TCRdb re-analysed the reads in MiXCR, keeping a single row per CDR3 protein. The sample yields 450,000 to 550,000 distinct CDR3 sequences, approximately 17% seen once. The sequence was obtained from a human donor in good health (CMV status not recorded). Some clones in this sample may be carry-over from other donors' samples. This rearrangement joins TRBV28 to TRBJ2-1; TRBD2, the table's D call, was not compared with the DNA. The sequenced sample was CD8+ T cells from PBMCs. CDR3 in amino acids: CASSFREIAGFYNEQLL.